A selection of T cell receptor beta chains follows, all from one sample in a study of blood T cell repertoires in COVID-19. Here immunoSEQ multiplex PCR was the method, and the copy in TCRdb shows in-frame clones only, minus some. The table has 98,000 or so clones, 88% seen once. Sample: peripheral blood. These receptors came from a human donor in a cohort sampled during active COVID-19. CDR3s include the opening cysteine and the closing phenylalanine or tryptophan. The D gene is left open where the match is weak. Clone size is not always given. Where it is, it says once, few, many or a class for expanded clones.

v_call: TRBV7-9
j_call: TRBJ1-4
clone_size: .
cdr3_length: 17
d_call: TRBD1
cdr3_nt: TGTGCCAGCCTACAGGGGCGGGGAACGAGAGGGAATGAAAAACTGTTTTTT
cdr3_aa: CASLQGRGTRGNEKLFF

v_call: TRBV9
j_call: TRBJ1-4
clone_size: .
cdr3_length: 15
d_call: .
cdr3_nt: TGTGCCAGCAGCCCCCAAGGACAGCGGGGTGAAAAACTGTTTTTT
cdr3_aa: CASSPQGQRGEKLFF

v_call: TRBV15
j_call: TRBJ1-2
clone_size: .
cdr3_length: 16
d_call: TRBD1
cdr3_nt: TGTGCCACCATGGCCTCTCCGGGACAGGGGGACTATGGCTACACCTTC
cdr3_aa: CATMASPGQGDYGYTF

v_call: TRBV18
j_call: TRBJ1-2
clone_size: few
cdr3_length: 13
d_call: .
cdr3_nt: TGTGCCAGCTCACCACCTATTGTCCATGGCTACACCTTC
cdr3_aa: CASSPPIVHGYTF

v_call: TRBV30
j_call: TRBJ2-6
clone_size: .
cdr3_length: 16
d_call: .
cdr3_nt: TGTGCCTGGAGGAGAGGCCGGCTCTCTGGGGCCAACGTCCTGACTTTC
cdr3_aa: CAWRRGRLSGANVLTF

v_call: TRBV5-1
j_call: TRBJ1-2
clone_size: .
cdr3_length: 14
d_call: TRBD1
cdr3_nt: TGCGCCAGCAGCCAACGGACAGGGGGCGACGGCTACACCTTC
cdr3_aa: CASSQRTGGDGYTF

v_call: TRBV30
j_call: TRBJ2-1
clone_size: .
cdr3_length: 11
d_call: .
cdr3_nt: TGTGCCTGGTTCTCTGGCCTCGAGCAGTTCTTC
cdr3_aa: CAWFSGLEQFF

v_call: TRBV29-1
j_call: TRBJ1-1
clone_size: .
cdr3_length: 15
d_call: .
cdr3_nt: TGCAGCGTTGAAGATCGCCGGGGTGCGAACACTGAAGCTTTCTTT
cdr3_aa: CSVEDRRGANTEAFF

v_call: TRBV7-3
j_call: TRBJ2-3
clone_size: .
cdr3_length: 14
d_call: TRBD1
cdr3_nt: TGTGCCAGCAGCGGGACAGGGGGTATGGATACGCAGTATTTT
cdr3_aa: CASSGTGGMDTQYF

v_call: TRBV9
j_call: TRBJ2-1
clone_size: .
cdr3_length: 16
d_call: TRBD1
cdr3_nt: TGTGCCAGCAGCGTAGCTTACGGACAGGGTAACAATGAGCAGTTCTTC
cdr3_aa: CASSVAYGQGNNEQFF

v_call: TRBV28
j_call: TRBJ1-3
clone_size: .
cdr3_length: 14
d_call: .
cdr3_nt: TGTGCCAGCCGTGAGAGTTTTTCAGGAAACACCATATATTTT
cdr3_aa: CASRESFSGNTIYF

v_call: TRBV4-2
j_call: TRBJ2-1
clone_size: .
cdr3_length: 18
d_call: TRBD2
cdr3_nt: TGTGCCAGCAGCCAAGACGGACTAGCGGGGGGGCCGGCAGATGAGCAGTTCTTC
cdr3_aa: CASSQDGLAGGPADEQFF

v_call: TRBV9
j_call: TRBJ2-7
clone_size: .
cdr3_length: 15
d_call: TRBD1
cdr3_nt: TGTGCCAGCAGCGAGGCCACAGGGGTGGGACACGAGCAGTACTTC
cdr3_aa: CASSEATGVGHEQYF

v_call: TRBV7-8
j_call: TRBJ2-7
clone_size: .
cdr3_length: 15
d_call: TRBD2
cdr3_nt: TGTGCCAGCAGCGGTCGACTAGCGGTAACCTACGAGCAGTACTTC
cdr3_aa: CASSGRLAVTYEQYF

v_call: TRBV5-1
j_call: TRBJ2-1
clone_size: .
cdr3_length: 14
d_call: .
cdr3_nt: TGCGCCACAGGGGCGGGCAGGACAGAAAATGAGCAGTTCTTC
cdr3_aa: CATGAGRTENEQFF

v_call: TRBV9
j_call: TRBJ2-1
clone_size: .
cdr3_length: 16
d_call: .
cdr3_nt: TGTGCCAGCAGCGTAGAACAGACACGGTCCTACAATGAGCAGTTCTTC
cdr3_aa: CASSVEQTRSYNEQFF

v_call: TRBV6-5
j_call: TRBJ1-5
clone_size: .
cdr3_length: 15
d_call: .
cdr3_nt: TGTGCCAGCAGTCAACAACAACAGGGATTCGGGCCCCAGCATTTT
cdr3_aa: CASSQQQQGFGPQHF

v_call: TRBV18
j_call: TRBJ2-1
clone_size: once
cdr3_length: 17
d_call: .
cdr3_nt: TGTGCCAGCTCACCAGGGCAGGGTCCCCTCCCCTTCAATGAGCAGTTCTTC
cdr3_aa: CASSPGQGPLPFNEQFF

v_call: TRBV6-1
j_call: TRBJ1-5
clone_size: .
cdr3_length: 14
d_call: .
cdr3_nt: TGTGCCAGCAGTGAAGGGCACGGGGGGTTGCCCCAGCATTTT
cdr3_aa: CASSEGHGGLPQHF

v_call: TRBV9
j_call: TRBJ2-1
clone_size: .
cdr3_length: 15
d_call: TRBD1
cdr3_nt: TGTGCCAGCAGCGTCGAGGGACAGGACTACAATGAGCAGTTCTTC
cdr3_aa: CASSVEGQDYNEQFF

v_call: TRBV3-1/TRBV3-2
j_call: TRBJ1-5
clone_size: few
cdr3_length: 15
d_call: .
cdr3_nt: TGTGCCAGCAGCCCCCATAGTGGACAGAATCAGCCCCAGCATTTT
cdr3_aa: CASSPHSGQNQPQHF

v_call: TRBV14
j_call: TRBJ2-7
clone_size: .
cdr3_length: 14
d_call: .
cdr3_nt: TGTGCCAGCAGCCAAGATCCCCTAGCGAACGAGCAGTACTTC
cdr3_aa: CASSQDPLANEQYF

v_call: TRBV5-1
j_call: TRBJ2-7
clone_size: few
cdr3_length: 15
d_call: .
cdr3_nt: TGCGCCAGCAGCTTGGTTGTAGGGGTGTCCTACGAGCAGTACTTC
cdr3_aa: CASSLVVGVSYEQYF

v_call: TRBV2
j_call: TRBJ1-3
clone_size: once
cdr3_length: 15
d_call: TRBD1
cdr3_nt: TGTGCCAGCAGCGGAACAGGGGGCGTAGGAAACACCATATATTTT
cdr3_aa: CASSGTGGVGNTIYF

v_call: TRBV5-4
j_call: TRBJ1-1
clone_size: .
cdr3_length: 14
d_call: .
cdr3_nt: TGTGCCAGCAGCAACACGGGGGTCGGCACTGAAGCTTTCTTT
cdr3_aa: CASSNTGVGTEAFF

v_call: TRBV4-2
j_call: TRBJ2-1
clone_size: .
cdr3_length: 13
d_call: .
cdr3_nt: TGTGCCAGCAGCCAAGTAGGGGACAATGAGCAGTTCTTC
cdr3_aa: CASSQVGDNEQFF

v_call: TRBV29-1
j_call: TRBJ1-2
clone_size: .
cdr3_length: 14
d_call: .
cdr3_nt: TGCAGCGTTGTATTAGCAGGGATGTCGGATGGCTACACCTTC
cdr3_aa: CSVVLAGMSDGYTF

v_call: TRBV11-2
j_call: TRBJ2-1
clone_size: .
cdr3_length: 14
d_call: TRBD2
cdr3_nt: TGTGCCAGCAGCAACCTAGCGGCCTACAATGAGCAGTTCTTC
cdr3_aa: CASSNLAAYNEQFF

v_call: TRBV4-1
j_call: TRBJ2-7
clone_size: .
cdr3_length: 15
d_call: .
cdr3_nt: TGCGCCAGCAGCCAAGATTGGGGACACGGATACGAGCAGTACTTC
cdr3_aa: CASSQDWGHGYEQYF

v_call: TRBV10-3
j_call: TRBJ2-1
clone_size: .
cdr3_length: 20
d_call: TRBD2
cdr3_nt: TGTGCCATCAGTGAGTCGGGCGGTCGGACTAGCGGGATAATGTACAATGAGCAGTTCTTC
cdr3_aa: CAISESGGRTSGIMYNEQFF

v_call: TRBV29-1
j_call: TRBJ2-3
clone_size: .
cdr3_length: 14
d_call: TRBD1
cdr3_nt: TGCAGCGTGGGGCCTACAGGGGTCGCAGATACGCAGTATTTT
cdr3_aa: CSVGPTGVADTQYF

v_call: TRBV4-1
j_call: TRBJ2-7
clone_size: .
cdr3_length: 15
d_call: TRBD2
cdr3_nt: TGCGCCAGCAGCGACGGACTAGCGGGGCTCTACGAGCAGTACTTC
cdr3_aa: CASSDGLAGLYEQYF

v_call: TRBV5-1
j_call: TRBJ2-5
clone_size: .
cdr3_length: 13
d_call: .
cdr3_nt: TGCGCCAGCAGCTCTCAGGGGACGGAGACCCAGTACTTC
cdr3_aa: CASSSQGTETQYF

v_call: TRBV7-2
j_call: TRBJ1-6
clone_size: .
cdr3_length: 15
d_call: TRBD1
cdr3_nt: TGTGCCAGCAGCTCGGGGGACAGTTGGAATTCACCCCTCCACTTT
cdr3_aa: CASSSGDSWNSPLHF

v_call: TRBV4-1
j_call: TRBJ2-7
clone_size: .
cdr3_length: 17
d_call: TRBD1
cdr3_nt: TGCGCCAGCAGCCAAGATCGGGTTCTAGGGGGCTCCCACGAGCAGTACTTC
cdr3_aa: CASSQDRVLGGSHEQYF

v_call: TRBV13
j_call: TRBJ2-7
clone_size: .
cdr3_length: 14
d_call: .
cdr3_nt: TGTGCCAGCAGCAAAATCGGGACTTACTACGAGCAGTACTTC
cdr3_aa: CASSKIGTYYEQYF

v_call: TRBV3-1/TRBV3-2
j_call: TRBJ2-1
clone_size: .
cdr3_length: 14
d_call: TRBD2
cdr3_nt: TGTGCCAGCAGCCAAGATACGCGGGAGAATGAGCAGTTCTTC
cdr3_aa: CASSQDTRENEQFF

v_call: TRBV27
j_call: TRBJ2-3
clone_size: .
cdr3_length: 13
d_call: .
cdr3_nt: TGTGCCAGCAGTTTCGTAGGGGTCGATACGCAGTATTTT
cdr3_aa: CASSFVGVDTQYF

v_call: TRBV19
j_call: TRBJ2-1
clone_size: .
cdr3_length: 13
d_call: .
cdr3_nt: TGTGCCAGTAGTCTCCGGGGTACCAATGAGCAGTTCTTC
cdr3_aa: CASSLRGTNEQFF

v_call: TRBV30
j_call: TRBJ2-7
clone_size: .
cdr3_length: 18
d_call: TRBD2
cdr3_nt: TGTGCCTGGGACTCTTTTTCCGGGACTAGCGGGGCTACCTACGAGCAGTACTTC
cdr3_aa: CAWDSFSGTSGATYEQYF

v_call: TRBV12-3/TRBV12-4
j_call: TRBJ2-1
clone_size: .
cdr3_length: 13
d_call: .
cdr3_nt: TGTGCCAGCAGTTTACCCCCGCTAGCTGAGCAGTTCTTC
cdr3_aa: CASSLPPLAEQFF

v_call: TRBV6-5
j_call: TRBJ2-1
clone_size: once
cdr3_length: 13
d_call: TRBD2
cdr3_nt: TGTGCCAGCAGGTTAGCGGGAGGCAATGAGCAGTTCTTC
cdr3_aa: CASRLAGGNEQFF

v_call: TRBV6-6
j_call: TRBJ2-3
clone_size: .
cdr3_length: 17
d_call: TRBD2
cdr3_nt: TGTGCCAGCAGTCGGACTAGCGGTTTTGCTAGCACAGATACGCAGTATTTT
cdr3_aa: CASSRTSGFASTDTQYF

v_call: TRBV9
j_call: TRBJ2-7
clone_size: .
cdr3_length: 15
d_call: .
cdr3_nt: TGTGCCAGCAGCGTAGCGCCGACAGATTCCTACGAGCAGTACTTC
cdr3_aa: CASSVAPTDSYEQYF

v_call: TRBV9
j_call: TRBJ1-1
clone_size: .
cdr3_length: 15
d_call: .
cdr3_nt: TGTGCCAGCAGCGTAGATGGGAGAAGGAACACTGAAGCTTTCTTT
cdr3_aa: CASSVDGRRNTEAFF

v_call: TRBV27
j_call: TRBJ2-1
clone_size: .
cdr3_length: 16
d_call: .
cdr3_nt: TGTGCCAGCAAACCCCGCGGGGACCCAGGTTACAATGAGCAGTTCTTC
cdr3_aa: CASKPRGDPGYNEQFF

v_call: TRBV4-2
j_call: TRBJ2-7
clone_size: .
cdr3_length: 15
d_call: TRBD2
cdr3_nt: TGTGCCAGCAGCCAAGCGGGCCTAGCGGACTACGAGCAGTACTTC
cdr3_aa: CASSQAGLADYEQYF

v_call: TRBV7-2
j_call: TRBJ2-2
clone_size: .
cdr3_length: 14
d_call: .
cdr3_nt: TGTGCCGGGGGGCAGGGGGGCTACACCGGGGAGCTGTTTTTT
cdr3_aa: CAGGQGGYTGELFF